This T cell receptor (beta chain) was observed in a study of T cells in women clearing cervical HPV infection. Whole-study findings and limits: Cases carried less TRBV6-7 than controls: roughly 0.12% versus 0.17%.

Comment on this clone: Its cognate antigen is unknown. The read gets to within 3 residues of the CDR3 end, and the germline J gene fills in the rest.

Dot-blot hybridization genotyped cervical HPV amplified with MY09/MY11 PCR. With V trimmed by 7 bases and J by 4 bases, 11 bases remained unmatched. The CDR3 consists of 14 residues. The germline V gene has CDR1 DFQATT and CDR2 SNEGSKA (reference sequence). Here immunoSEQ multiplex PCR was the method, and the copy in TCRdb shows in-frame clones only, minus some. The sample has some 16,000 clones, and its top ten clones hold about 10%. The chain employs TRBV20-1 and TRBJ1-1; TRBD1 matches 8 bases. This receptor was taken from a woman aged 18 to 75 with a cervical HPV16 infection that either progressed to CIN3+ or cleared (not recorded which). The material sequenced was blood buffy coat. The sequenced part of the CDR3 DNA is TGCAGTGTAGGGCAGGGGGCGGGAGGCACTGAA. Translating it yields CSVGQGAGGTE. The full CDR3 sequence reads CSVGQGAGGTEAFF.